Listed below are T cell receptor beta chains from one sample, sequenced in a study of beta chain features in type 1 diabetes. Sequencing used immunoSEQ multiplex PCR; TCRdb keeps in-frame clones, though not all of them. The table includes 550,000 to 850,000 clones, 13% detected once. Specimen: naive CD4+ T cells from blood. These receptors originate from a man between 18 and 35 years old with type 1 diabetes. Each CDR3 is given with its conserved first and last residue. Each record gives: J gene, CDR3 length, D gene, clone size, V gene, CDR3 DNA, CDR3 protein. A D gene is named only where the DNA matches it firmly. Not every row has a clone size; where given, it reads once, few, many or a size class.

j_gene: TRBJ1-1
len: 15
d_gene: TRBD1
abundance: few
v_gene: TRBV7-9
CDR3nt: TGTGCCAGCAGCTTGATCCCTACAGGGGACACTGAAGCTTTCTTT
CDR3aa: CASSLIPTGDTEAFF

j_gene: TRBJ2-2
len: 16
d_gene: -
abundance: -
v_gene: TRBV6-5
CDR3nt: TGTGCCAGCAGTTACGGGGACCTTCTGAACACCGGGGAGCTGTTTTTT
CDR3aa: CASSYGDLLNTGELFF

j_gene: TRBJ1-1
len: 13
d_gene: -
abundance: few
v_gene: TRBV5-1
CDR3nt: TGCGCCAGTTATTCTTCGGGTTACACTGAAGCTTTCTTT
CDR3aa: CASYSSGYTEAFF

j_gene: TRBJ2-1
len: 16
d_gene: TRBD1
abundance: few
v_gene: TRBV18
CDR3nt: TGTGCCAGCTCACCACGGGGACAGAGCTCCTACAATGAGCAGTTCTTC
CDR3aa: CASSPRGQSSYNEQFF

j_gene: TRBJ2-3
len: 17
d_gene: TRBD2
abundance: -
v_gene: TRBV5-4
CDR3nt: TGTGCCAGCAGCTTGAGAGTAGCGGGGGGGCCAACAGATACGCAGTATTTT
CDR3aa: CASSLRVAGGPTDTQYF

j_gene: TRBJ2-3
len: 16
d_gene: TRBD1
abundance: few
v_gene: TRBV7-3
CDR3nt: TGTGCCAGCAGCTTACAGGGGGTTTTGGGCACAGATACGCAGTATTTT
CDR3aa: CASSLQGVLGTDTQYF

j_gene: TRBJ2-1
len: 15
d_gene: TRBD1
abundance: -
v_gene: TRBV6-5
CDR3nt: TGTGCCAGCAGTTGGGACAGAAGATCCTACAATGAGCAGTTCTTC
CDR3aa: CASSWDRRSYNEQFF

j_gene: TRBJ2-7
len: 14
d_gene: -
abundance: few
v_gene: TRBV7-9
CDR3nt: TGTGCCAGCAGCCCACGCGCCCCTTCCTACGAGCAGTACTTC
CDR3aa: CASSPRAPSYEQYF

j_gene: TRBJ1-5
len: 18
d_gene: TRBD1
abundance: few
v_gene: TRBV7-8
CDR3nt: TGTGCCAGCAGCTTAGTGCGGACAGGGGGCGCATCCAAGCAGCCCCAGCATTTT
CDR3aa: CASSLVRTGGASKQPQHF

j_gene: TRBJ2-6
len: 13
d_gene: -
abundance: few
v_gene: TRBV9
CDR3nt: TGTGCCAGTGGACCCTCTGGGGCCAACGTCCTGACTTTC
CDR3aa: CASGPSGANVLTF

j_gene: TRBJ2-7
len: 13
d_gene: -
abundance: few
v_gene: TRBV10-3
CDR3nt: TGTGCCATCAGGGACCAACTCTACTACGAGCAGTACTTC
CDR3aa: CAIRDQLYYEQYF

j_gene: TRBJ2-5
len: 13
d_gene: -
abundance: -
v_gene: TRBV5-1
CDR3nt: TGCGCCAGCAGCTTCGAAGGGGAAGAGACCCAGTACTTC
CDR3aa: CASSFEGEETQYF

j_gene: TRBJ1-2
len: 13
d_gene: -
abundance: few
v_gene: TRBV2
CDR3nt: TGTGCCAGCAGCTCGGGAGCCTTTAGAGGCTACACCTTC
CDR3aa: CASSSGAFRGYTF

j_gene: TRBJ1-1
len: 12
d_gene: -
abundance: -
v_gene: TRBV6-1
CDR3nt: TGTGCCACCGCGGGACGGAACACTGAAGCTTTCTTT
CDR3aa: CATAGRNTEAFF

j_gene: TRBJ2-1
len: 16
d_gene: TRBD2
abundance: -
v_gene: TRBV30
CDR3nt: TGTGCCTGGAGTAACGAACTAGCGGGAGCCTACAATGAGCAGTTCTTC
CDR3aa: CAWSNELAGAYNEQFF

j_gene: TRBJ2-3
len: 16
d_gene: TRBD2
abundance: few
v_gene: TRBV5-4
CDR3nt: TGTGCCAGCAGCTCCGCCGGGCTAGCGGGGCCAGATACGCAGTATTTT
CDR3aa: CASSSAGLAGPDTQYF

j_gene: TRBJ2-5
len: 13
d_gene: -
abundance: -
v_gene: TRBV5-1
CDR3nt: TGCGCCAGCGCCGGGACTTTACAAGAGACCCAGTACTTC
CDR3aa: CASAGTLQETQYF

j_gene: TRBJ1-1
len: 13
d_gene: -
abundance: -
v_gene: TRBV9
CDR3nt: TGTGCCAGCAGCGTAGGGCCAAACACTGAAGCTTTCTTT
CDR3aa: CASSVGPNTEAFF

j_gene: TRBJ1-1
len: 12
d_gene: -
abundance: -
v_gene: TRBV6-1
CDR3nt: TGTGCCACAGGACACTTGAACACTGAAGCTTTCTTT
CDR3aa: CATGHLNTEAFF

j_gene: TRBJ2-7
len: 14
d_gene: -
abundance: few
v_gene: TRBV28
CDR3nt: TGTGCCAGCAGTTGGCCTCAGGGTGGTTACGAGCAGTACTTC
CDR3aa: CASSWPQGGYEQYF

j_gene: TRBJ1-2
len: 16
d_gene: -
abundance: few
v_gene: TRBV7-9
CDR3nt: TGTGCCAGCAGCTCCCCCGTAGGACAGCAGACTAATGGCTACACCTTC
CDR3aa: CASSSPVGQQTNGYTF

j_gene: TRBJ1-2
len: 12
d_gene: -
abundance: -
v_gene: TRBV30
CDR3nt: TGTGCCTGGAGCGCAGCCAACTATGGCTACACCTTC
CDR3aa: CAWSAANYGYTF

j_gene: TRBJ1-1
len: 14
d_gene: -
abundance: -
v_gene: TRBV5-1
CDR3nt: TGCGCCAGCAGCAGTGACAATTCGAACACTGAAGCTTTCTTT
CDR3aa: CASSSDNSNTEAFF

j_gene: TRBJ2-1
len: 14
d_gene: -
abundance: -
v_gene: TRBV6-6
CDR3nt: TGTGCCAGCAGTTACTCGGTGACAGGCCTTGAGCAGTTCTTC
CDR3aa: CASSYSVTGLEQFF

j_gene: TRBJ2-5
len: 15
d_gene: -
abundance: few
v_gene: TRBV2
CDR3nt: TGTGCCAGCAGTGAAGCGGGAACAGGTCAAGAGACCCAGTACTTC
CDR3aa: CASSEAGTGQETQYF

j_gene: TRBJ2-5
len: 14
d_gene: TRBD2
abundance: -
v_gene: TRBV5-1
CDR3nt: TGCGCCAGCACCTCGGGGAGGGTTGAGGAGACCCAGTACTTC
CDR3aa: CASTSGRVEETQYF

j_gene: TRBJ1-1
len: 14
d_gene: TRBD1
abundance: -
v_gene: TRBV5-1
CDR3nt: TGCGCCAGCAGCGTCGACAGGGCGAACACTGAAGCTTTCTTT
CDR3aa: CASSVDRANTEAFF

j_gene: TRBJ1-1
len: 13
d_gene: -
abundance: few
v_gene: TRBV7-9
CDR3nt: TGTGCCAGCAGCTCCAGGGGCTCCCTTGAAGCTTTCTTT
CDR3aa: CASSSRGSLEAFF

j_gene: TRBJ1-1
len: 10
d_gene: -
abundance: few
v_gene: TRBV29-1
CDR3nt: TGCAGCGCTTCGACAGCTGAAGCTTTCTTT
CDR3aa: CSASTAEAFF

j_gene: TRBJ1-6
len: 15
d_gene: TRBD1
abundance: few
v_gene: TRBV7-9
CDR3nt: TGTGCCAGCAGACTAGGGGACAGGGGTAATTCACCCCTCCACTTT
CDR3aa: CASRLGDRGNSPLHF

j_gene: TRBJ1-4
len: 15
d_gene: -
abundance: -
v_gene: TRBV7-8
CDR3nt: TGTGCCAGCAGCAATAACCGGGTCTCTAATGAAAAACTGTTTTTT
CDR3aa: CASSNNRVSNEKLFF